This T cell receptor (beta chain) was documented in a study of cytomegalovirus exposure and HLA in healthy donors. As regards this clone: As yet, its antigen is unknown. Sequence at one end of the junction differs from germline and may be a read error.

The germline V gene encodes CDR1 SSHAT and CDR2 FNYEAQ (reference sequence). The CDR3 sequence is 14 residues long. Study conclusions and caveats: With high specificity and sensitivity, the classifier reportedly diagnosed cytomegalovirus status. First-cohort TCR clusters were later found to tend to co-occur in the roughly 120 validation repertoires. Three chains linked to CMV were shown in vitro to be specific for CMV antigens. The study labeled 150 to 200 TCR beta chains cytomegalovirus-associated.

The repertoire was sequenced with immunoSEQ multiplex PCR; TCRdb's copy has only in-frame clones and lacks some. The sample lists 99,000 or so clones, around 87% occurring once. This chain links TRBV7-7 with TRBJ1-4, with D uncertain. The origin of this receptor is a woman aged 18-30 years in good health and CMV-seropositive. The sequenced sample was PBMCs. This CDR3 reads CASSRGGPNEKLFF. CDR3 coding DNA: TGTGCTAGCAGCCGCGGAGGGCCTAATGAAAAACTGTTTTTT.